The source of this T cell receptor beta chain is a study of blood T cell repertoires in COVID-19. Study in general: There were acute and convalescent COVID-19 samples, and they came from the United States, Italy and Spain. From T cells, B-cell-depleted T cells, or PBMCs came the material, which was cDNA or gDNA.

Germline CDR1 and CDR2: MNHEY and SMNVEV (reference sequence). This CDR3 has 16 amino acids. V was cut by 4 bases and J by 0 bases, with 13 bases left in between. Measured with immunoSEQ multiplex PCR; TCRdb has only the in-frame clones, and not every one. The sample yields over 100,000 clones, 82% seen once. This clone was recorded only once. The sequenced material came from peripheral blood. This sequence was found in a man between 70 and 80 years old with acute or convalescent COVID-19. The chain carries TRBV27 and TRBJ2-1, with D possibly TRBD1 on 6 matching bases. Here the CDR3 DNA reads TGTGCCAGCAGTTCGGAGACAGGCAGCTCCTACAATGAGCAGTTCTTC. Amino acids: CASSSETGSSYNEQFF.